The 20 T cell receptor beta chains in this list originate from one sample, sequenced in a study of blood T cell repertoires in COVID-19. Only in-frame clones appear in the TCRdb table, and some are missing; sequencing was by immunoSEQ multiplex PCR. The sample has approximately 250,000 clones, approximately 89% seen once; the top ten hold 10%. The specimen was peripheral blood. The receptors stem from a woman in her 70s with COVID-19, enrolled during active disease.

DNA of the CDR3: TGTGCCAGCAGTTTACCCGACACCGGGGAGCTGTTTTTT. This translates into CASSLPDTGELFF. The rearrangement uses TRBV28 and TRBJ2-2; no definite D call. This CDR3 has 13 residues. V lost 2 bases, J lost 3 bases, and 4 bases lay in between. Germline values: CDR1 MDHEN, CDR2 SYDVKM.

The CDR3 coding sequence is TGTGCCAGCAGTTTTGCCCAGTTCGAGCAGTACTTC. Encoded protein: CASSFAQFEQYF. V and J are TRBV12-3 or TRBV12-4 and TRBJ2-7; no reliable D call. V gave up 3 bases and J gave up 6 bases, with 9 bases separating them. This CDR3 is built from 12 residues.

This clone was found a few times. This rearrangement joins TRBV7-3 to TRBJ1-6; possible D gene TRBD1, 5 bases. This CDR3 comprises 15 residues. Germline V CDR1 and CDR2: SGHTA, FQGTGA. The germline V and J ends were trimmed by 4 bases and 5 bases, with 12 bases remaining between them. CDR3 nucleotide sequence: TGTGCCAGCAGCTCCCTTGGGGGGAATAATTCACCCCTCCACTTT. Protein: CASSSLGGNNSPLHF.

The chain has TRBV6-2 or TRBV6-3 and TRBJ2-7; TRBD2 matches 7 bases. After removal of 0 bases from V and 3 bases from J, the junction contained 5 bases not matched to a gene. The CDR3 is made up of 15 amino acids. Germline lookup yields CDR1 MNHEY and CDR2 SVGEGT. Here the CDR3 DNA reads TGTGCCAGCAGTTACTCCGGACTAGGAAACTACGAGCAGTACTTC. Protein product: CASSYSGLGNYEQYF.

The genes are TRBV27 and TRBJ2-1; 8 bases match TRBD2. The CDR3 extends over 18 amino acids. Germline CDR1 and CDR2: MNHEY and SMNVEV (reference sequence). V was clipped by 0 bases and J by 8 bases; unmatched bases: 15. CDR3 nucleotides: TGTGCCAGCAGTTTATCGACGAATAGCGGGACGAAGATCTATGAGCAGTTCTTC. Encoded protein: CASSLSTNSGTKIYEQFF.

The gene calls are TRBV11-2 and TRBJ1-1; D gene ambiguous. Germline V gene lookup returns CDR1 SGHAT and CDR2 FQNNGV. There are 12 residues in the CDR3. Trimming stripped 0 bases from V and 11 bases from J, with 10 bases between. CDR3: CASSLDGVGAFF. The CDR3 nucleotides are TGTGCCAGCAGCTTAGACGGGGTCGGCGCTTTCTTT.

The chain links TRBV19 to TRBJ2-7; 10 bases fit TRBD2. V gave up 7 bases and J gave up 1 base; unmatched junction bases: 7. The CDR3 totals 15 residues. Germline lookup yields CDR1 LNHDA and CDR2 SQIVND (reference sequence). The CDR3 sequence is CASKDETSGSYEQYF. The CDR3 region has the DNA TGTGCCAGTAAGGACGAGACTAGCGGGTCCTACGAGCAGTACTTC.

V and J are TRBV6-5 and TRBJ2-5; TRBD2 matches at 11 bases. This CDR3 is built from 14 residues. Germline CDR1 MNHEY, CDR2 SVGAGI. Unmatched junction bases numbered 5, after V lost 7 bases and J lost 4 bases. In nucleotides, the CDR3 is TGTGCCAGCACTACTAGCGGGAGTGGAGAGACCCAGTACTTC. Translation gives CASTTSGSGETQYF.

J is TRBJ1-5 and V is TRBV12-3 or TRBV12-4; D unclear. CDR3 length: 13 residues. With 7 bases removed from V and 3 bases from J, the gap between germline ends came to 10 bases. Here the CDR3 DNA reads TGTGCCAGCACGGCAGGAATCAATCAGCCCCAGCATTTT. Residues: CASTAGINQPQHF.

In its sample, this clone was seen once. The chain links TRBV3-1 (or the pseudogene TRBV3-2) to TRBJ1-6; no clear D. The CDR3 contains 15 residues. V was shortened by 4 bases and J by 7 bases, with 14 bases between the two germline ends. Per the germline V gene, CDR1 is LGHDT and CDR2 is YNNKEL (reference sequence). The CDR3 protein is CASSRRRGDNSPLHF. In DNA, the CDR3 is TGTGCCAGCAGCCGGCGGCGTGGCGACAATTCACCCCTCCACTTT.

The chain links TRBV5-1 to TRBJ2-2; 10 positions match TRBD1. The CDR3 sequence is 16 residues long. Germline CDR1 SGHRS, CDR2 YFSETQ. The V and J ends lost 3 bases and 3 bases, in that order; junction bases with no gene match: 5. The CDR3 DNA reads TGCGCCAGCAGCTCGACAGGGGGCGCGGACACCGGGGAGCTGTTTTTT. This gives the protein CASSSTGGADTGELFF.

This chain links TRBV24-1 with TRBJ2-5; 9 nucleotides line up with TRBD2. There are 17 residues in the CDR3. Trimming took 3 bases from V and 5 from J; bases not matched to a gene: 12. Germline CDR1 KGHDR, CDR2 SFDVKD. CDR3 in amino acids: CATSDPSGSGSWETQYF. CDR3 sequence (DNA): TGTGCCACCAGTGATCCCTCGGGTAGCGGGAGCTGGGAGACCCAGTACTTC.

The chain recombines TRBV5-1 with TRBJ2-5; the D gene is possibly TRBD2 (6 bases). This CDR3 is 14 amino acids long. Looked up from germline, CDR1 is SGHRS and CDR2 is YFSETQ. Trimming stripped 0 bases from V and 6 bases from J, with 12 bases between. CDR3 loop: CASSLGAGIKTQYF. CDR3 sequence (DNA): TGCGCCAGCAGCTTGGGGGCGGGAATAAAGACCCAGTACTTC.

The table lists this clone with a count of one. An end of the junction differs from the germline gene, which may be a read error. The rearrangement uses TRBV27 and TRBJ1-4; 12 bases agree with TRBD1. Germline lookup yields CDR1 MNHEY and CDR2 SMNVEV (reference sequence). This CDR3 has 15 amino acids. The CDR3 DNA follows: TGTGCCACCAGTCCCGGGACAGGGGGCCGGGAAAAACTGTTTTTT. Translated, it gives CATSPGTGGREKLFF. Complete variable domain (other parts from reference TRBV27 and TRBJ1-4): EAQVTQNPRYLITVTGKKLTVTCSQNMNHEYMSWYRQDPGLGLRQIYYSMNVEVTDKGDVPEGYKVSRKEKRNFPLILESPSPNQTSLYFCATSPGTGGREKLFFGSGTQLSVL.

The gene calls are TRBV15 and TRBJ2-2; 7 bases are shared with TRBD2. V was pared by 5 bases and J by 2 bases, with 8 bases of the junction left unmatched. The germline V gene has CDR1 LNHNV and CDR2 YYDKDF (reference sequence). The length of the CDR3 is 16 residues. CDR3 nucleotides: TGTGCCACCAGCGGTTTTGCGGGGGAAAACACCGGGGAGCTGTTTTTT. The encoded protein is CATSGFAGENTGELFF.

J is TRBJ1-5 and V is TRBV30; D is possibly TRBD1 (6 bases). Trimming pared 3 bases from V and 0 bases from J, leaving 6 bases between. Germline CDR1 GTSNPN, CDR2 SVGIG (reference sequence). This CDR3 is 13 amino acids long. The CDR3 sequence is CAWSRGSNQPQHF. The DNA of the CDR3 is TGTGCCTGGAGCAGGGGTAGCAATCAGCCCCAGCATTTT.

V is TRBV5-1 and J is TRBJ2-5; 11 nucleotides match TRBD2. CDR1 and CDR2 from the germline V gene are SGHRS and YFSETQ. V shed 4 bases, J shed 4 bases, and the junction held 6 bases outside the gene matches. This CDR3 is built from 15 residues. The chain's CDR3 is CASSTGTSGLETQYF. In DNA form, the CDR3 reads TGCGCCAGCAGCACAGGGACTAGCGGCTTAGAGACCCAGTACTTC. Full variable domain (missing parts from reference TRBV5-1 and TRBJ2-5): KAGVTQTPRYLIKTRGQQVTLSCSPISGHRSVSWYQQTPGQGLQFLFEYFSETQRNKGNFPGRFSGRQFSNSRSEMNVSTLELGDSALYLCASSTGTSGLETQYFGPGTRLLVL.

The CDR3 spells CASSHGGGNQPQHF. CDR3 coding DNA: TGTGCCAGCAGCCACGGTGGAGGGAATCAGCCCCAGCATTTT. V is TRBV28 and J is TRBJ1-5, with D unclear. This CDR3 has 14 amino acids. V was shortened by 6 bases and J by 4 bases, with 13 bases between the two germline ends. Germline lookup yields CDR1 MDHEN and CDR2 SYDVKM.

In DNA, the CDR3 is TGTGCCAGCAGCCCGGACAGGGGCCCTTTCTATGGCTACACCTTC. Its protein product is CASSPDRGPFYGYTF. The chain joins TRBV3-1 (or the pseudogene TRBV3-2) to TRBJ1-2, with TRBD1 identical over 9 bases. The CDR3 totals 15 residues. V was pared by 4 bases and J by 4 bases, with 7 bases of the junction left unmatched. Per germline, CDR1 LGHDT and CDR2 YNNKEL (reference sequence).

V and J are TRBV14 and TRBJ1-2; a possible D gene is TRBD1 (5 bases). The V gene lost 0 bases and the J gene lost 8 bases, with 16 bases spanning the gap. The CDR3 consists of 15 residues. Germline V CDR1 and CDR2: SGHDN, FVKESK. The CDR3 DNA reads as TGTGCCAGCAGCCAAGATAATCAGGGAATGCGGGGCTACACCTTC. It translates to CASSQDNQGMRGYTF.